The clone carrying this T cell receptor (beta chain) was seen repeatedly, ten times or more. TCR beta CDR3 regions were amplified from RNA transcripts. When the TCR CDR3 underwent first-round RT-PCR, the HTBI primer set was used. TCRdb passed the multiplex PCR reads through MiXCR, listing each CDR3 protein once. The profile covers around 600,000 distinct CDR3 sequences, with approximately 16% appearing a single time and around 3.5% taken by the ten largest. The CDR3 extends over 14 amino acids. Deletions cut 2 bases from V and 0 bases from J, with 6 bases between. Germline V gives CDR1 SGHVS, CDR2 FQNEAQ. At least 3 on the Clinical Activity Score was recorded for ophthalmopathy patients, who also had NOSPECS grade at least 4 and duration under 3 months. This entry belongs to a study of T cells in Graves' hyperthyroidism and ophthalmopathy.

The sequence was obtained from a middle-aged woman with Graves' ophthalmopathy. The V and J genes are TRBV7-8 and TRBJ2-3; unclear D gene. Sequences were obtained from blood. DNA of the CDR3: TGTGCCAGCAGCTTACAGCTAAGCACAGATACGCAGTATTTT. As protein: CASSLQLSTDTQYF. Supplemented by reference TRBV7-8 and TRBJ2-3, the full variable domain reads GAGVSQSPRYKVAKRGQDVALRCDPISGHVSLFWYQQALGQGPEFLTYFQNEAQLDKSGLPSDRFFAERPEGSVSTLKIQRTQQEDSAVYLCASSLQLSTDTQYFGPGTRLTVL.